The 14 T cell receptor beta chains below were found in one sample sequenced in a study of blood T cell repertoires in COVID-19. Method: immunoSEQ multiplex PCR; TCRdb's copy keeps in-frame clones and lacks some. The data contain roughly 200,000 clones, less than 90% of them singletons. The source material was peripheral blood. The receptors were sampled from a human donor in a cohort sampled during active COVID-19.

V gene TRBV7-9 combines with J gene TRBJ1-2; tentatively, D is TRBD1 (5 bases). CDR1 is SEHNR, CDR2 FQNEAQ, per germline (reference sequence). The CDR3 has 15 residues. V was cut by 1 base and J by 8 bases, with 17 bases left in between. The CDR3 DNA is TGTGCCAGCAGCTTAGATGTGGGGGGATCATGGGGCTACACCTTC. This encodes CASSLDVGGSWGYTF.

This clone came up once. The chain links TRBV7-9 to TRBJ1-5; tentative D call: TRBD1 (6 bases). CDR1 is SEHNR and CDR2 is FQNEAQ in the germline V gene (reference sequence). This CDR3 is 15 amino acids long. V lost 4 bases to trimming and J lost 7 bases, with 17 bases between them. CDR3 coding DNA: TGTGCCAGCAGCTCGGGGAAGACAGGTCTACAGCCCCAGCATTTT. This translates into CASSSGKTGLQPQHF.

V usage is TRBV20-1 and J usage is TRBJ1-1; D ambiguous. V lost 2 bases to trimming and J lost 5 bases, with 6 bases between them. Germline V gene data show CDR1 as DFQATT and CDR2 as SNEGSKA (reference sequence). The CDR3 has 11 residues. The CDR3 protein is CSARFETEAFF. CDR3 DNA: TGCAGTGCTAGATTTGAGACTGAAGCTTTCTTT.

There are a few counts of this clone. Other DNA sequences from this sample encode an identical CDR3 as well. This chain links TRBV5-1 with TRBJ2-2; weak D call: TRBD2 (6 bases). The CDR3 has 13 residues. The germline V and J ends were trimmed by 4 bases and 6 bases, with 10 bases remaining between them. CDR1 and CDR2 (germline): SGHRS, YFSETQ. CDR3 in amino acids: CASSRGGAGELFF. In nucleotides, the CDR3 is TGCGCCAGCAGCCGGGGAGGCGCCGGGGAGCTGTTTTTT.

This chain links TRBV5-1 with TRBJ1-1; 7 positions agree with TRBD1. Trimming took 0 bases from V and 8 from J; bases not matched to a gene: 10. Per the germline V gene, CDR1 is SGHRS and CDR2 is YFSETQ. The CDR3 loop spans 15 amino acids. The CDR3 nucleotides are TGCGCCAGCAGCTTGGCGGGACAGAGCACAGAGGAAGCTTTCTTT. Residues: CASSLAGQSTEEAFF.

The chain couples TRBV6-8 to TRBJ2-2, with D maybe TRBD2 (5 bases). CDR1 and CDR2 (germline): MNHGY, SAAAGT. The germline V and J ends were trimmed by 7 bases and 1 base, with 10 bases remaining between them. The CDR3 totals 14 residues. The CDR3 loop reads CASTHRENTGELFF. DNA of the CDR3: TGTGCCAGCACCCACCGGGAGAACACCGGGGAGCTGTTTTTT.

The chain combines TRBV2 with TRBJ2-7; D is possibly TRBD1 (5 bases). The CDR3 sequence is 15 residues long. The V gene's germline CDR1 is SNHLY and CDR2 FYNNEI. V was trimmed by 4 bases and J by 3 bases, leaving 16 bases between them. The CDR3 region is CASSGPRPGIYEQYV. The CDR3 bases are TGTGCCAGCAGTGGCCCTAGGCCAGGGATCTACGAGCAGTACGTC.

V usage is TRBV3-1 (or the pseudogene TRBV3-2) and J usage is TRBJ1-2; TRBD1 is a possible D gene (6 bases). Trimming removed 4 bases from V and 3 bases from J, with 9 bases in between. This CDR3 is 13 amino acids long. CDR1 and CDR2 from the germline V gene are LGHDT and YNNKEL (reference sequence). The DNA for the CDR3 is TGTGCCAGCAGCCTGGGACAATACTATGGCTACACCTTC. Translated: CASSLGQYYGYTF.

The J gene is TRBJ2-2, the V gene TRBV18; D is possibly TRBD2 (6 bases). Germline V gene data show CDR1 as KGHSH and CDR2 as LQKENI. This CDR3 spans 16 amino acids. The ends were cut back, 2 bases at V and 3 bases at J, with 13 bases in the middle. The CDR3 here is CASSPNMGEDTGELFF. The CDR3 DNA reads as TGTGCCAGCTCACCAAACATGGGGGAGGACACCGGGGAGCTGTTTTTT.

This clone has only one observation. V gene TRBV2 combines with J gene TRBJ1-4; possibly TRBD1 for D (5 bases). This CDR3 has 13 amino acids. V shed 5 bases and J shed 7 bases, with 11 bases lying between them. CDR1 SNHLY and CDR2 FYNNEI come from the germline V gene. The CDR3 sequence is CASSWGGSEKLFF. The CDR3, as DNA: TGTGCCAGCAGTTGGGGCGGGAGTGAAAAACTGTTTTTT.

V gene TRBV24-1 combines with J gene TRBJ2-5; TRBD1 is a possible D gene (6 bases). Deletions cut 1 base from V and 2 bases from J, with 10 bases between. Germline V gives CDR1 KGHDR, CDR2 SFDVKD. The CDR3 is made up of 15 amino acids. As DNA, the CDR3 is TGTGCCACCAGTGATTTTATCGGACAGCAAGAGACCCAGTACTTC. Its translation is CATSDFIGQQETQYF.

V and J are TRBV6-5 and TRBJ1-1; D unclear. CDR3 length: 13 residues. V was pared by 6 bases and J by 1 base, with 9 bases between. Germline-derived CDR1 and CDR2 are MNHEY and SVGAGI. CDR3 DNA sequence: TGTGCCAGCAGGAGGGCCGGGAACACTGAAGCTTTCTTT. The encoded protein is CASRRAGNTEAFF.

The rearrangement uses TRBV4-1 and TRBJ2-1; 10 bases align to TRBD2. CDR3 length: 16 residues. The V and J ends lost 3 bases and 5 bases, in that order; junction bases with no gene match: 7. The V gene's germline CDR1 is MGHRA and CDR2 YSYEKL. This chain's CDR3 is CASSQFQRGGDNEQFF. The CDR3 DNA follows: TGCGCCAGCAGCCAGTTCCAGCGGGGGGGGGACAATGAGCAGTTCTTC.

This chain connects TRBV9 to TRBJ2-5; a possible D gene is TRBD2 (7 bases). Trimming cost V 4 bases and J 5 bases, with 21 bases left between them. This CDR3 has 16 amino acids. CDR1 is SGDLS, CDR2 YYNGEE, per germline. This CDR3 is CASSPHAGAQGETQYF. CDR3 coding DNA: TGTGCCAGCAGCCCCCACGCGGGGGCTCAGGGGGAGACCCAGTACTTC.